A selection of T cell receptor beta chains follows, all from one sample in a study of beta chain features in type 1 diabetes. Some clones are missing from TCRdb's copy, which holds only in-frame ones; the method was immunoSEQ multiplex PCR. The sample carries 200,000 to 300,000 clones, about 70% recorded once. The sample consisted of naive CD4+ T cells from blood. All receptors come from a man aged 25 to 40 in good health. The CDR3 runs from the conserved cysteine through the conserved F or W. D genes are given only for firm matches. Not every row has a clone size; where given, it reads once, few, many or a size class.

abundance,v_gene,d_gene,j_gene,CDR3aa,CDR3nt
-,TRBV4-3,-,TRBJ2-5,CASSPGTAKETQYF,TGCGCCAGCAGCCCGGGGACCGCGAAAGAGACCCAGTACTTC
-,TRBV9,TRBD1,TRBJ2-1,CASSVIGQGFNEQFF,TGTGCCAGCAGCGTAATAGGACAGGGGTTCAATGAGCAGTTCTTC
-,TRBV5-4,TRBD1,TRBJ2-7,CASSMPGQGQYEQYF,TGTGCCAGCAGCATGCCGGGACAGGGTCAGTACGAGCAGTACTTC
few,TRBV4-1,-,TRBJ2-1,CASSQVGSRQFF,TGCGCCAGCAGCCAAGTGGGTAGTCGGCAGTTCTTC
few,TRBV7-9,-,TRBJ2-1,CASSKADNEQFF,TGTGCCAGCAGCAAAGCGGACAATGAGCAGTTCTTC
-,TRBV25-1,-,TRBJ2-7,CASRGLGSSYEQYF,TGTGCCAGCAGAGGACTTGGGAGCTCCTACGAGCAGTACTTC
-,TRBV29-1,TRBD1,TRBJ2-7,CSVAQGAEEQYF,TGCAGCGTTGCACAGGGGGCCGAGGAGCAGTACTTC
-,TRBV29-1,-,TRBJ1-1,CSVNRGTEAFF,TGCAGCGTTAATAGGGGCACTGAAGCTTTCTTT
-,TRBV30,-,TRBJ1-4,CAWSSLREAKLFF,TGTGCCTGGAGTTCCCTCCGGGAGGCAAAACTGTTTTTT
-,TRBV5-1,-,TRBJ2-1,CASSSEGGSYNEQFF,TGCGCCAGCAGCTCCGAAGGGGGCTCCTACAATGAGCAGTTCTTC
-,TRBV29-1,-,TRBJ2-4,CSVEWALAAHKNIQYF,TGCAGCGTTGAATGGGCCCTGGCAGCTCACAAAAACATTCAGTACTTC
-,TRBV2,-,TRBJ2-5,CASHLTRGGETQYF,TGTGCCAGCCACCTCACCAGGGGAGGTGAGACCCAGTACTTC
few,TRBV29-1,-,TRBJ2-1,CSVESYNEQFF,TGCAGCGTTGAATCCTACAATGAGCAGTTCTTC
few,TRBV7-2,TRBD2,TRBJ2-1,CASSSVAGSSYNEQFF,TGTGCCAGCAGCTCCGTAGCGGGTAGCTCCTACAATGAGCAGTTCTTC
-,TRBV28,-,TRBJ1-2,CASSPGLQGVNYGYTF,TGTGCCAGCAGTCCGGGGCTTCAGGGAGTTAACTATGGCTACACCTTC
-,TRBV7-7,-,TRBJ2-7,CASSLGVGTYEQYF,TGTGCCAGCAGCTTAGGGGTGGGGACCTACGAGCAGTACTTC
-,TRBV6-5,-,TRBJ1-4,CASSSANEKLFF,TGTGCCAGCAGTTCCGCCAATGAAAAACTGTTTTTT
-,TRBV25-1,TRBD2,TRBJ2-3,CASSASGSTDTQYF,TGTGCCAGCAGTGCTAGCGGGAGCACAGATACGCAGTATTTT
-,TRBV10-2,TRBD2,TRBJ2-7,CASELAGVYEQYF,TGCGCCAGTGAACTAGCGGGAGTTTACGAGCAGTACTTC
-,TRBV15,-,TRBJ1-1,CATSRSSTREAFF,TGTGCCACCAGCAGATCTTCTACTCGGGAAGCTTTCTTT